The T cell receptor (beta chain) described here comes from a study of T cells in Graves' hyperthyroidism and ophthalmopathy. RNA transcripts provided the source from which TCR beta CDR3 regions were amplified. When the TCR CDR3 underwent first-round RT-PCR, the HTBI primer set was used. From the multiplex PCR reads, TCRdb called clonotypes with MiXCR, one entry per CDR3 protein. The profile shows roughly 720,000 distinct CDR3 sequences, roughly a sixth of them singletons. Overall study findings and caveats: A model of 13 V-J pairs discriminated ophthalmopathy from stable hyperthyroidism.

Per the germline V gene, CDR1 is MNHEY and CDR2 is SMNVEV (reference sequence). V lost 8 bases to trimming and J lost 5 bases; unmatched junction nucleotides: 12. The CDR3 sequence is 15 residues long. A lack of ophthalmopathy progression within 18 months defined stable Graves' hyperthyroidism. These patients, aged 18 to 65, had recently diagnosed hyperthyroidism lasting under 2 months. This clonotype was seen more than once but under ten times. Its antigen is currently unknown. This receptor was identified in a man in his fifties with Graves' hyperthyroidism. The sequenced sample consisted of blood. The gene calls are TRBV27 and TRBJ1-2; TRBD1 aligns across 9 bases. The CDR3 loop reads CASGPWDREGYGYTF. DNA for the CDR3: TGTGCCAGCGGACCCTGGGACAGGGAGGGTTATGGCTACACCTTC.